The next 11 T cell receptor beta chains were all read from a single sample in a study of cytomegalovirus exposure and HLA in healthy donors (dated by TCRdb to 2017 to 2019). The receptor library was made with the immunoSEQ multiplex PCR assay. For the multiplex PCR, a mixture combining 60 forward primers for TCR Vbeta segments and 13 reverse primers for TCR Jbeta segments was used. TCRdb's version of the immuneACCESS table is confined to in-frame rearrangements and falls short of the full clone set. An unresolved V gene accounts for under half of the shortfall where checked; the remainder is of unknown origin. In this sample the table shows around 150,000 clones, roughly 80% of which occur a single time. The biggest ten clones account for over 10% of the sample. Sequencing was performed on PBMCs. These receptor sequences come from a woman between 50 and 59 years old in good health and CMV-seronegative.

This clone was seen only a few times. This sequence joins TRBV7-2 and TRBJ1-2; D might be TRBD1 (5 bases). Trimming cost V 1 base and J 0 bases, with 12 bases left between them. The CDR3 runs to 16 residues. CDR1 is SGHTA and CDR2 is FQGNSA in the germline V gene. CDR3 loop: CASSLVTGVTNYGYTF. The CDR3 DNA follows: TGTGCCAGCAGCTTAGTTACGGGGGTGACTAACTATGGCTACACCTTC.

The rearrangement uses TRBV4-3 and TRBJ2-5; D might be TRBD2 (5 bases). TRBJ2-7 matches the DNA end more closely, so the J call is doubtful. The CDR3 consists of 14 residues. Germline CDR1 LGHNA, CDR2 YSLEER. The CDR3 protein is CASSQDSGSYEQYF. CDR3 sequence (DNA): TGCGCCAGCAGCCAAGATTCGGGGAGCTACGAGCAGTACTTC.

V usage is TRBV6-5 and J usage is TRBJ2-1, with 8 bases identical to TRBD1. Germline V CDR1 and CDR2: MNHEY, SVGAGI. This CDR3 contains 14 residues. Germline trimming cut 4 bases from V and 7 bases from J; bases unmatched to any gene: 6. For the CDR3, the DNA is TGTGCCAGCAGTTTCCAGGGGGCTGGGAATGAGCAGTTCTTC. Translated, it gives CASSFQGAGNEQFF.

The chain couples TRBV27 to TRBJ1-1, with TRBD1 matching over 8 bases. Germline V gene sequence: CDR1 MNHEY, CDR2 SMNVEV (reference sequence). The ends lost 2 bases at V and 0 bases at J; junction bases unmatched: 8. The length of the CDR3 is 17 residues. As DNA, the CDR3 is TGTGCCAGCAGTTTAACGAGGGACAGGTACATGAACACTGAAGCTTTCTTT. Its protein product is CASSLTRDRYMNTEAFF.

This sequence joins TRBV7-9 and TRBJ1-4; D is unresolved. V dropped 2 bases and J dropped 0 bases, with 13 bases sitting between them. Germline CDR1 is SEHNR and CDR2 is FQNEAQ (reference sequence). The CDR3 has 17 amino acids. CDR3 loop: CASSLNAEIATNEKLFF. The CDR3 DNA is TGTGCCAGCAGCTTAAACGCGGAGATTGCAACTAATGAAAAACTGTTTTTT.

This clone has a single count. This same CDR3 is encoded by further DNA sequences in the sample. The chain is built from TRBV5-1 and TRBJ2-7, with 8 bases matching TRBD1. Trimming cost V 4 bases and J 0 bases; bases outside gene matches: 3. Per germline, CDR1 SGHRS and CDR2 YFSETQ. This CDR3 is 14 amino acids long. CDR3 in amino acids: CASSPGQGSYEQYF. CDR3 sequence (DNA): TGCGCCAGCAGCCCAGGACAGGGCTCCTACGAGCAGTACTTC.

J is TRBJ2-1 and V is TRBV11-2, with 14 bases matching TRBD2. The CDR3 covers 15 residues. V lost 5 bases and J lost 6; bases outside the gene matches: 3. The germline CDR1 and CDR2 sequences are SGHAT and FQNNGV. Here the CDR3 reads CASSLGTSGGNEQFF. The CDR3 bases are TGTGCCAGCAGCCTAGGGACTAGCGGGGGCAATGAGCAGTTCTTC. The full variable domain, its missing parts supplied by reference TRBV11-2 and TRBJ2-1, is EAGVAQSPRYKIIEKRQSVAFWCNPISGHATLYWYQQILGQGPKLLIQFQNNGVVDDSQLPKDRFSAERLKGVDSTLKIQPAKLEDSAVYLCASSLGTSGGNEQFFGPGTRLTVL.

The genes are TRBV7-9 and TRBJ1-1; TRBD1 matches at 8 bases. Germline V gene data show CDR1 as SEHNR and CDR2 as FQNEAQ (reference sequence). Trimming at V came to 1 base and at J to 7 bases, leaving 5 bases not matched to a gene. CDR3 length: 14 residues. CDR3 nucleotides: TGTGCCAGCAGCTTAGGGCAGGGGGCTGGTGAAGCTTTCTTT. Amino acid sequence: CASSLGQGAGEAFF.

The chain couples TRBV5-4 to TRBJ2-5; TRBD1 agrees at 8 bases. Germline values: CDR1 SGHNT, CDR2 YYREEE (reference sequence). The CDR3 length is 14 residues. V lost 6 bases, J lost 3 bases, and 7 bases stayed unmatched. This CDR3 is CASTQGAREETQYF. In DNA, the CDR3 is TGTGCCAGCACCCAGGGGGCGCGAGAAGAGACCCAGTACTTC.

This clone was counted only a few times. This chain links TRBV6-1 with TRBJ1-5, with 8 positions matching TRBD1. V shed 3 bases, J shed 0 bases, and the junction held 4 bases outside the gene matches. CDR1 and CDR2 from the germline V gene are MNHNS and SASEGT. The CDR3 extends over 16 amino acids. Written as DNA, the CDR3 is TGTGCCAGCAGTGAGGGACAGGTCTTTAGCAATCAGCCCCAGCATTTT. Residues: CASSEGQVFSNQPQHF.

The CDR3 bases are TGCGCCAGCAGCGCCGGACAGGGGGTGAGGGAGCAGTACTTC. Its translation: CASSAGQGVREQYF. V is TRBV5-1 and J is TRBJ2-7, with TRBD1 matching over 10 bases. The ends lost 4 bases at V and 7 bases at J; junction bases unmatched: 8. The CDR3 consists of 14 residues. Germline CDR1 SGHRS, CDR2 YFSETQ.